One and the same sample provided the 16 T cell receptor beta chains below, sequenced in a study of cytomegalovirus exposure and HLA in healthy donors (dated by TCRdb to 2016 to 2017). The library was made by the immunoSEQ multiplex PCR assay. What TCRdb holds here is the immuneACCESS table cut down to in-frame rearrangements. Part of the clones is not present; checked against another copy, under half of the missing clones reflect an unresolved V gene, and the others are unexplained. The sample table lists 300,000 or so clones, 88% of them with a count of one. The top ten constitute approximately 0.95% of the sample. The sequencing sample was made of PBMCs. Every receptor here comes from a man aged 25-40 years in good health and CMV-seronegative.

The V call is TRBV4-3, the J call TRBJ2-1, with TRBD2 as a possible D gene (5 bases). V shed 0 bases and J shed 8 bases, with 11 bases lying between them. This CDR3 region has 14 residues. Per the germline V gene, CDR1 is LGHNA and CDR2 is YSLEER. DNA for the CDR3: TGCGCCAGCAGCCAAGACGGGGTGGAGGATGAGCAGTTCTTC. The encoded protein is CASSQDGVEDEQFF.

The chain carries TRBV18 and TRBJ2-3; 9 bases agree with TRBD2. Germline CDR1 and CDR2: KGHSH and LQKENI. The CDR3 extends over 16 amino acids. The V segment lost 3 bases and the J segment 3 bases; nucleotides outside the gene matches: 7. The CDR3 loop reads CASSPPSGEVTDTQYF. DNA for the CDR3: TGTGCCAGCTCACCGCCTAGCGGGGAGGTTACAGATACGCAGTATTTT.

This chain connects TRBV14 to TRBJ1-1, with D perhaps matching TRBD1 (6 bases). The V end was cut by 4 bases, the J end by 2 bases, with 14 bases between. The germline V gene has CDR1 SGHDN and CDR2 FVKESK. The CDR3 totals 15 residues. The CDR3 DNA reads TGTGCCAGCAGCCCCAGGACAGCCCTCAACACTGAAGCTTTCTTT. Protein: CASSPRTALNTEAFF.

In DNA form, the CDR3 reads TGTGCCAGCTCGGCCGGGACAGGGGGCGCGGGAGCTAATGAAAAACTGTTTTTT. Translated, it gives CASSAGTGGAGANEKLFF. This chain links TRBV18 with TRBJ1-4, with 12 bases lining up with TRBD1. The V gene end was trimmed by 6 bases and the J gene end by 3 bases; junction bases not matched to a gene: 11. Germline CDR1 KGHSH, CDR2 LQKENI. The CDR3 is 18 residues long.

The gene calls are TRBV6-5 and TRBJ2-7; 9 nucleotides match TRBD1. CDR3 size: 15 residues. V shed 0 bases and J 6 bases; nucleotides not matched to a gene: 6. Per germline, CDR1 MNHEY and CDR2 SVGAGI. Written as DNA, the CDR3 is TGTGCCAGCAGTTACTCAAGACAGGGACAGGGCGAGCAGTACTTC. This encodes CASSYSRQGQGEQYF.

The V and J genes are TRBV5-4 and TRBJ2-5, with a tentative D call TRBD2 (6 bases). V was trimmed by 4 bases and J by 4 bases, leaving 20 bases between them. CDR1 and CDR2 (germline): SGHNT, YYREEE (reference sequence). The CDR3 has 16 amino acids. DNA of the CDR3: TGTGCCAGCAGCCAGGAGGAGGGACGGGGGAGAGAGACCCAGTACTTC. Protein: CASSQEEGRGRETQYF.

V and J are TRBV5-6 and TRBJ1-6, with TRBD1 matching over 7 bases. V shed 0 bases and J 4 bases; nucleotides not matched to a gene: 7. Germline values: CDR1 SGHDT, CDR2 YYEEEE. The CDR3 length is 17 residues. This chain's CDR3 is CASSLASRDSYNSPLHF. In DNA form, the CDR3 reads TGTGCCAGCAGCTTGGCCAGCCGGGACAGTTATAATTCACCCCTCCACTTT.

CDR3 sequence reads: CASSVVAGGYNEQFF. In nucleotides, the CDR3 is TGTGCCAGCAGTGTTGTAGCGGGGGGCTACAATGAGCAGTTCTTC. The chain links TRBV25-1 to TRBJ2-1; 10 bases agree with TRBD2. The CDR3 loop spans 15 amino acids. V gave up 4 bases and J gave up 3 bases; unmatched junction bases: 3. The germline CDR1 and CDR2 sequences are MGHDK and SYGVNS. Combining the CDR3 with reference TRBV25-1 and TRBJ2-1 gives the whole variable domain EADIYQTPRYLVIGTGKKITLECSQTMGHDKMYWYQQDPGMELHLIHYSYGVNSTEKGDLSSESTVSRIRTEHFPLTLESARPSHTSQYLCASSVVAGGYNEQFFGPGTRLTVL.

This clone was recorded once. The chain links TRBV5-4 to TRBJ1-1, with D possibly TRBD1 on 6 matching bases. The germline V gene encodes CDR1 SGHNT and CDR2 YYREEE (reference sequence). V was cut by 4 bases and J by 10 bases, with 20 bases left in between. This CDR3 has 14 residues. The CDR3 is CASSRGQQGLSAFF. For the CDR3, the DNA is TGTGCCAGCAGCCGTGGTCAACAGGGTTTGTCAGCTTTCTTT.

As DNA, the CDR3 is TGCGCCAGCAGCTCGGGGGGCTCTGGAAACACCATATATTTT. This sequence encodes CASSSGGSGNTIYF. This chain links TRBV5-1 with TRBJ1-3, with TRBD1 as a possible D gene (5 bases). CDR1 SGHRS and CDR2 YFSETQ come from the germline V gene. The CDR3 is made up of 14 amino acids. The V end was cut by 3 bases, the J end by 0 bases, with 7 bases between.

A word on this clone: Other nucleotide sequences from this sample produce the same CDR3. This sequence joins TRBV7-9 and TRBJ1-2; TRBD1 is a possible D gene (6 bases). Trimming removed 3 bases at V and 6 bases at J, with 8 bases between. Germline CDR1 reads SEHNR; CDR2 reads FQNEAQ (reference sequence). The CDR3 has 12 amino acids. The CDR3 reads CASSLAGDGYTF. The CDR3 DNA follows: TGTGCCAGCAGCTTGGCAGGGGATGGCTACACCTTC. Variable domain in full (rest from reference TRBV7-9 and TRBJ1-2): DTGVSQNPRHKITKRGQNVTFRCDPISEHNRLYWYRQTLGQGPEFLTYFQNEAQLEKSRLLSDRFSAERPKGSFSTLEIQRTEQGDSAMYLCASSLAGDGYTFGSGTRLTVV.

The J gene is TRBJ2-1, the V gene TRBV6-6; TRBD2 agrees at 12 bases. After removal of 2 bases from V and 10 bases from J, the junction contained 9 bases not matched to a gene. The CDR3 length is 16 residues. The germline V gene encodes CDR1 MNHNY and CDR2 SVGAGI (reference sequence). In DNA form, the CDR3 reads TGTGCCAGCAGTTACCCGACTAGCGGGGGTTCTCAGGAGCAGTTCTTC. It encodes CASSYPTSGGSQEQFF.

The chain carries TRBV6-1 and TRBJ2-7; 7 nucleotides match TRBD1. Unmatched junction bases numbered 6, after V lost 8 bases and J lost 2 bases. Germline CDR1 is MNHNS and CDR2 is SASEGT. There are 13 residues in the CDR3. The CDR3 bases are TGTGCCAGCGCCGGGACAGATCCCTACGAGCAGTACTTC. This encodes CASAGTDPYEQYF.

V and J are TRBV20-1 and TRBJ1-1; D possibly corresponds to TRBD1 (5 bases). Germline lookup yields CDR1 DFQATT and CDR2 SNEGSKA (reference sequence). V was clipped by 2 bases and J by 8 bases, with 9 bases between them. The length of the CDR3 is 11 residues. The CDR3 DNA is TGCAGTGCTAGACCAGGGAGGGAAGCTTTCTTT. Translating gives CSARPGREAFF.

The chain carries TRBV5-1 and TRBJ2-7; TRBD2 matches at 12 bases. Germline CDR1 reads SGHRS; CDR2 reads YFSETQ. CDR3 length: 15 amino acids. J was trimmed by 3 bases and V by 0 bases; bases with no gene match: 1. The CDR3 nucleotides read TGCGCCAGCAGCTTGGAACTAGCGGGGGGCTACGAGCAGTACTTC. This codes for CASSLELAGGYEQYF.

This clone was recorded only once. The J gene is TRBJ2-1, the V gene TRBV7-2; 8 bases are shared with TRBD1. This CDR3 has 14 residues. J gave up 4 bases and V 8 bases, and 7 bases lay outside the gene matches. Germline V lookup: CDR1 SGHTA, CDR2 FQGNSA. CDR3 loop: CASGQGQAYNEQFF. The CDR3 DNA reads TGTGCCAGCGGACAGGGACAGGCATACAATGAGCAGTTCTTC.